This TCR beta chain stems from a study of siplizumab effects on memory and regulatory T cells. Overall study results and limits: Assignment to unstimulated subsets succeeded for only a minor fraction of the alloreactive clones. Naive-or-memory phenotypes were unassignable for roughly 75-96% of proliferating CD4+ or CD8+ clones. Alloreactive sequences tracing back to unstimulated CD4+ memory cells were significantly reduced by siplizumab. Proof of suppressive function in proliferating Tregs from siplizumab cultures was not established.

CDR1 and CDR2 from the germline V gene are LGHNT and FRNRAP. V lost 3 bases to trimming and J lost 5 bases, with 5 bases between them. The CDR3 is 11 amino acids. The table lists this clone with a few counts. Its antigen is not identified. Sequencing was performed with immunoSEQ multiplex PCR; in TCRdb, only in-frame clones are kept and a portion is missing. The sample records about 100,000 clones, approximately 92% being singletons. The chain has TRBV12-5 and TRBJ2-7; D gene unclear. This clonotype was sampled from a human donor in good health. The sequenced material came from CD4+ T cells sorted from blood. The CDR3 sequence: CASGFWNEQYF. CDR3 coding DNA: TGTGCTAGTGGTTTCTGGAACGAGCAGTACTTC. Based on the CDR3 plus reference TRBV12-5 and TRBJ2-7, the full variable domain is DARVTQTPRHKVTEMGQEVTMRCQPILGHNTVFWYRQTMMQGLELLAYFRNRAPLDDSGMPKDRFSAEMPDATLATLKIQPSEPRDSAVYFCASGFWNEQYFGPGTRLTVT.